This TCR beta chain comes out of a study of cytotoxic CD8 clonotypes in ibrutinib-treated CLL. Study observations and caveats: Upon ibrutinib response clonality rose, and upon progression it fell back toward baseline. Relative to age-matched healthy donors, clonality at baseline was higher, and it tracked circulating CD8+ T-cell counts.

TCR beta library input comprised around 2 micrograms of genomic DNA from cryopreserved PBMCs. Comment on this clone: Antigen specificity is unknown.

The CDR3 loop spans 11 amino acids. Germline V gene data show CDR1 as SNHLY and CDR2 as FYNNEI. The ends were cut back, 2 bases at V and 11 bases at J, with 8 bases in the middle. Sequenced by immunoSEQ multiplex PCR; TCRdb stores in-frame clones only, minus some. The data show some 40,000 clones, 65% to 70% seen once. This sequence joins TRBV2 and TRBJ2-3; D unresolved. The source material was PBMCs, sampled at disease progression, from a patient treated with ibrutinib. The TCR comes from a human donor with chronic lymphocytic leukemia. The CDR3, as DNA: TGTGCCAGCAGTGAATCCCCGGGGCAGTATTTT. Translation gives CASSESPGQYF. The complete variable domain, with remaining parts taken from reference TRBV2 and TRBJ2-3, reads EPEVTQTPSHQVTQMGQEVILRCVPISNHLYFYWYRQILGQKVEFLVSFYNNEISEKSEIFDDQFSVERPDGSNFTLKIRSTKLEDSAMYFCASSESPGQYFGPGTRLTVL.